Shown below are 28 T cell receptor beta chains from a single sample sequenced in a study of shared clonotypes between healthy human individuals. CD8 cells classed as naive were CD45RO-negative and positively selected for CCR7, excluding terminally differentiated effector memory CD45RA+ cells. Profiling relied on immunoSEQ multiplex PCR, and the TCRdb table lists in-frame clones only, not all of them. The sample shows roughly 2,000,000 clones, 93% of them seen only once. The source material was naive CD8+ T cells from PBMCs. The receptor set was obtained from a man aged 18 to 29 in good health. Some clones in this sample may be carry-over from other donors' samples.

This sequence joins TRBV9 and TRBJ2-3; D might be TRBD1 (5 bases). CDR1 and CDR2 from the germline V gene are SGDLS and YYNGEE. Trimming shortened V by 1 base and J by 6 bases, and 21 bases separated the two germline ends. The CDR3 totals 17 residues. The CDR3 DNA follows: TGTGCCAGCAGCGTATTGGGCTCGACTGGACACAGTGATACGCAGTATTTT. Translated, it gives CASSVLGSTGHSDTQYF.

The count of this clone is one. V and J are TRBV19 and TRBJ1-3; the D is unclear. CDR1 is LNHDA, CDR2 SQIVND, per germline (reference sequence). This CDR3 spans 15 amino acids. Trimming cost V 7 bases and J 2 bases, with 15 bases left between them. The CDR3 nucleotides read TGTGCCAGTACCCCAAGGGCTTATCCTGGAAACACCATATATTTT. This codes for CASTPRAYPGNTIYF.

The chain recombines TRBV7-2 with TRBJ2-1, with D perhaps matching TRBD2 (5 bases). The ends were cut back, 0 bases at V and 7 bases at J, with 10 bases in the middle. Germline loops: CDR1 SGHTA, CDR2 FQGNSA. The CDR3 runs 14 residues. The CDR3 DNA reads TGTGCCAGCAGCTTAGCGGGAGTGCGGAATGAGCAGTTCTTC. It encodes CASSLAGVRNEQFF.

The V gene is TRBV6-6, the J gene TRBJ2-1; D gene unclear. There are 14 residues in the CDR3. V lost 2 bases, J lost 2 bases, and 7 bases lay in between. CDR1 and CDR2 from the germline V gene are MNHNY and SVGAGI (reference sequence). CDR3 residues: CASSYNGAYNEQFF. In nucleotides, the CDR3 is TGTGCCAGCAGTTACAACGGTGCCTACAATGAGCAGTTCTTC.

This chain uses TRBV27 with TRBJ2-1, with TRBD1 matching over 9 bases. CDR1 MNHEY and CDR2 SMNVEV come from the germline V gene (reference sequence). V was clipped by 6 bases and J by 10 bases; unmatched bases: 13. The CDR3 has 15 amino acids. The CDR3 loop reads CASSAPGQGLWEQFF. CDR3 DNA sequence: TGTGCCAGCAGCGCACCGGGACAGGGATTGTGGGAGCAGTTCTTC.

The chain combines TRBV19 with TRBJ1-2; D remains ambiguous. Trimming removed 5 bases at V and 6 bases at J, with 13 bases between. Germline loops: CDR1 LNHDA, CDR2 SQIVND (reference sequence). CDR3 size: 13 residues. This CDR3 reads CASSPTPVNGYTF. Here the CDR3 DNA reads TGTGCCAGTAGTCCGACTCCTGTTAATGGCTACACCTTC.

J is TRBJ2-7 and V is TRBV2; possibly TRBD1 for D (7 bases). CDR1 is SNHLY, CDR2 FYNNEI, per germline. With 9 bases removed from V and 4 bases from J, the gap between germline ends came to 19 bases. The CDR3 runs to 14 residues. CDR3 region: CASITAGGIYEQYF. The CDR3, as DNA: TGTGCCAGTATCACGGCAGGGGGGATTTACGAGCAGTACTTC.

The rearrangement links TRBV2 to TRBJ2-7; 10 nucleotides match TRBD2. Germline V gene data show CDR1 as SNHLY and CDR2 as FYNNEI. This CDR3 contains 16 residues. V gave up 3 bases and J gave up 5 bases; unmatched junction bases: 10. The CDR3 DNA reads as TGTGCCAGCAGTGAGGGGCTAGCGGGAGTATCGAACGAGCAGTACTTC. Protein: CASSEGLAGVSNEQYF. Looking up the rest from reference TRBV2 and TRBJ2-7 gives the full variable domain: EPEVTQTPSHQVTQMGQEVILRCVPISNHLYFYWYRQILGQKVEFLVSFYNNEISEKSEIFDDQFSVERPDGSNFTLKIRSTKLEDSAMYFCASSEGLAGVSNEQYFGPGTRLTVT.

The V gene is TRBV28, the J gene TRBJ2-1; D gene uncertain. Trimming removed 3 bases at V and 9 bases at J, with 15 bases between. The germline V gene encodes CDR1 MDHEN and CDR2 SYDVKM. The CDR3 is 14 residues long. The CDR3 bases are TGTGCCAGCAGTTTCAATGGGCATACCGGTGAGCAGTTCTTC. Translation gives CASSFNGHTGEQFF. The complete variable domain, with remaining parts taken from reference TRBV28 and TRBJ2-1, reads DVKVTQSSRYLVKRTGEKVFLECVQDMDHENMFWYRQDPGLGLRLIYFSYDVKMKEKGDIPEGYSVSREKKERFSLILESASTNQTSMYLCASSFNGHTGEQFFGPGTRLTVL.

Here the CDR3 DNA reads TGTGCCAGCAGCCGACAACAGAACACTGAAGCTTTCTTT. It specifies CASSRQQNTEAFF. The rearrangement joins TRBV5-5 to TRBJ1-1, with D unclear. Per the germline V gene, CDR1 is SGHKS and CDR2 is YYEKEE (reference sequence). With 4 bases removed from V and 1 base from J, the gap between germline ends came to 8 bases. This CDR3 has 13 residues.

CDR3 in amino acids: CASSPLGANEQFF. CDR3 bases: TGTGCCAGCAGCCCACTTGGAGCGAATGAGCAGTTCTTC. This chain connects TRBV7-9 to TRBJ2-1, with D hard to call. CDR1 and CDR2 from the germline V gene are SEHNR and FQNEAQ (reference sequence). The CDR3 covers 13 residues. V gave up 5 bases and J gave up 7 bases, with 12 bases separating them.

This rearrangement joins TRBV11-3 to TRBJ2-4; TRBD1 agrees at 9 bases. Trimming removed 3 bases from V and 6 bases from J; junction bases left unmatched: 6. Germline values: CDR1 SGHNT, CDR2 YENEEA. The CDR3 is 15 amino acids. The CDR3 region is CASSFTGGEGNIQYF. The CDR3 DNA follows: TGTGCCAGCAGCTTTACAGGGGGCGAAGGAAACATTCAGTACTTC.

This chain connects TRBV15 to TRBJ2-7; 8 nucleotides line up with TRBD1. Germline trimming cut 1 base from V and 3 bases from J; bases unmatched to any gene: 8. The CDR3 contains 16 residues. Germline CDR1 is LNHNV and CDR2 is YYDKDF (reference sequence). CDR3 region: CATSRAPGQEGYEQYF. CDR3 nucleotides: TGTGCCACCAGCAGAGCACCGGGACAGGAAGGCTACGAGCAGTACTTC. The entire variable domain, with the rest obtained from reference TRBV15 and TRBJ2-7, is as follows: DAMVIQNPRYQVTQFGKPVTLSCSQTLNHNVMYWYQQKSSQAPKLLFHYYDKDFNNEADTPDNFQSRRPNTSFCFLDIRSPGLGDTAMYLCATSRAPGQEGYEQYFGPGTRLTVT.

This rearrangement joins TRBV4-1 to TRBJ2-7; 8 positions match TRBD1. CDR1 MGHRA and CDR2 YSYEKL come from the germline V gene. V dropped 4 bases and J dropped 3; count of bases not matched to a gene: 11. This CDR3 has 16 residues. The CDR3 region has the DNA TGCGCCAGCAGCCTTAGGGACAGGCTAAGGGACTACGAGCAGTACTTC. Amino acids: CASSLRDRLRDYEQYF.

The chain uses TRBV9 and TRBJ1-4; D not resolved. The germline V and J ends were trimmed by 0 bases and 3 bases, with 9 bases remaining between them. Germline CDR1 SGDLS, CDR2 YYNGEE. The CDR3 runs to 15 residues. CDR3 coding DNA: TGTGCCAGCAGCGTAGCTGGGAGGGCTAATGAAAAACTGTTTTTT. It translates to CASSVAGRANEKLFF.

The CDR3 loop is CASSTRDTRLANGYTF. CDR3 sequence (DNA): TGTGCCAGCAGCACCCGGGACACAAGACTCGCCAATGGCTACACCTTC. The V gene is TRBV13, the J gene TRBJ1-2; possibly TRBD1 for D (6 bases). The CDR3 has 16 amino acids. CDR1 PRHDT and CDR2 FYEKMQ come from the germline V gene (reference sequence). V was pared by 5 bases and J by 6 bases, with 22 bases between. The complete variable domain, with remaining parts taken from reference TRBV13 and TRBJ1-2, reads AAGVIQSPRHLIKEKRETATLKCYPIPRHDTVYWYQQGPGQDPQFLISFYEKMQSDKGSIPDRFSAQQFSDYHSELNMSSLELGDSALYFCASSTRDTRLANGYTFGSGTRLTVV.

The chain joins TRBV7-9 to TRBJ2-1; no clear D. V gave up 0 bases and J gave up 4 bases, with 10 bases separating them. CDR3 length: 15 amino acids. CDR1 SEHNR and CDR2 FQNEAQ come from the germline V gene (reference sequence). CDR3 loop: CASSLAFGSYNEQFF. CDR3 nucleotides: TGTGCCAGCAGCTTAGCGTTCGGCAGTTACAATGAGCAGTTCTTC. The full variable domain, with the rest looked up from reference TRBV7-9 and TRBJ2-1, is DTGVSQNPRHKITKRGQNVTFRCDPISEHNRLYWYRQTLGQGPEFLTYFQNEAQLEKSRLLSDRFSAERPKGSFSTLEIQRTEQGDSAMYLCASSLAFGSYNEQFFGPGTRLTVL.

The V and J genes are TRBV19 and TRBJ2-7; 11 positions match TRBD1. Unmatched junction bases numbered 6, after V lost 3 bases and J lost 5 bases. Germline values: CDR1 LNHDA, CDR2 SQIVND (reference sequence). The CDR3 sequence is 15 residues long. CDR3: CASSIRTGGFNEQYF. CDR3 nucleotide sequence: TGTGCCAGTAGTATTCGGACAGGGGGCTTCAACGAGCAGTACTTC. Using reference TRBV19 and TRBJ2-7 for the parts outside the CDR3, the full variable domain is DGGITQSPKYLFRKEGQNVTLSCEQNLNHDAMYWYRQDPGQGLRLIYYSQIVNDFQKGDIAEGYSVSREKKESFPLTVTSAQKNPTAFYLCASSIRTGGFNEQYFGPGTRLTVT.

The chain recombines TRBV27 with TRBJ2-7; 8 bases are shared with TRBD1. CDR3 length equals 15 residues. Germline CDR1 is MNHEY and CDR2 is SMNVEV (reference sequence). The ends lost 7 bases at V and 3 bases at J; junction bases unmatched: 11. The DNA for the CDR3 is TGTGCCAGCAATCCCGTCGGGACAGGACTCTACGAGCAGTACTTC. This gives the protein CASNPVGTGLYEQYF.

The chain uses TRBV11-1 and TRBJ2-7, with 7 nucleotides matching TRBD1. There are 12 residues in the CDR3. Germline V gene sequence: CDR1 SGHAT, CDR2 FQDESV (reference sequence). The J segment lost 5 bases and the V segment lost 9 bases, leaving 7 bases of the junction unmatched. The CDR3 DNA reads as TGTGCCAGTAACAGGGGTGAACACGAGCAGTACTTC. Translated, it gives CASNRGEHEQYF. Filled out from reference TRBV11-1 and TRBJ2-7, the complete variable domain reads EAEVAQSPRYKITEKSQAVAFWCDPISGHATLYWYRQILGQGPELLVQFQDESVVDDSQLPKDRFSAERLKGVDSTLKIQPAELGDSAMYLCASNRGEHEQYFGPGTRLTVT.

CDR3 in DNA: TGTGCCAGCAGCTTAATGACAGGGGACGAGCAGTACTTC. Protein product: CASSLMTGDEQYF. This chain connects TRBV7-8 to TRBJ2-7; 8 nucleotides align to TRBD1. Germline trimming cut 2 bases from V and 5 bases from J; bases unmatched to any gene: 2. CDR1 is SGHVS, CDR2 FQNEAQ, per germline. The CDR3 covers 13 residues.

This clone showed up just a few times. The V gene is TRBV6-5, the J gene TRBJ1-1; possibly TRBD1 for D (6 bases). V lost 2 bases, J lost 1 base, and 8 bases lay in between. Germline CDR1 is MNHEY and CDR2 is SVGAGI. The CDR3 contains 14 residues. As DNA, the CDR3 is TGTGCCAGCAGTTACAAGACAGGGAACACTGAAGCTTTCTTT. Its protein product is CASSYKTGNTEAFF.

This CDR3 reads CASSFFAGGPGEQYF. For the CDR3, the DNA is TGTGCCAGCAGCTTTTTCGCGGGAGGGCCTGGAGAGCAGTACTTC. The chain couples TRBV5-4 to TRBJ2-7; 9 bases match TRBD2. Losses at the gene ends were 2 bases for V and 7 bases for J; bases not matched to a gene: 10. Germline values: CDR1 SGHNT, CDR2 YYREEE (reference sequence). The CDR3 is 15 amino acids.

CDR3 region: CASSYGAGGSYEQYF. The CDR3 DNA follows: TGTGCCAGCAGTTATGGAGCGGGAGGCTCCTACGAGCAGTACTTC. The gene calls are TRBV6-5 and TRBJ2-7; 9 bases fit TRBD2. The V gene's germline CDR1 is MNHEY and CDR2 SVGAGI. This CDR3 region has 15 residues. J lost 0 bases, V lost 3 bases, and 3 bases had no gene match.

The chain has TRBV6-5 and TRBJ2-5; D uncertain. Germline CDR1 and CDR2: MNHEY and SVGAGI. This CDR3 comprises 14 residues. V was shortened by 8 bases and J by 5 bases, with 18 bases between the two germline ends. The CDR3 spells CASPPRQCMETQYF. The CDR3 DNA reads TGTGCCAGCCCGCCCAGGCAGTGTATGGAGACCCAGTACTTC.

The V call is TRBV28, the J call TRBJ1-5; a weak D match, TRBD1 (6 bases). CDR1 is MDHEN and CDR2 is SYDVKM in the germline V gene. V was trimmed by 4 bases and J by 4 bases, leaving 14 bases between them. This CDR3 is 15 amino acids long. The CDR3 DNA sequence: TGTGCCAGCAGTTCGACAGGCGGGATGAATCAGCCCCAGCATTTT. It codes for CASSSTGGMNQPQHF.

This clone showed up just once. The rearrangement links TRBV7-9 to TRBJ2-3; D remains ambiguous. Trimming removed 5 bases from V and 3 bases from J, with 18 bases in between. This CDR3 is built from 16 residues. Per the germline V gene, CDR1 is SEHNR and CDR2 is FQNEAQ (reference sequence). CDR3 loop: CASSPRVGDGTDTQYF. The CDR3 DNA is TGTGCCAGCAGCCCAAGGGTTGGTGACGGTACAGATACGCAGTATTTT. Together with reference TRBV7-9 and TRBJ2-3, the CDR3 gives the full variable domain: DTGVSQNPRHKITKRGQNVTFRCDPISEHNRLYWYRQTLGQGPEFLTYFQNEAQLEKSRLLSDRFSAERPKGSFSTLEIQRTEQGDSAMYLCASSPRVGDGTDTQYFGPGTRLTVL.

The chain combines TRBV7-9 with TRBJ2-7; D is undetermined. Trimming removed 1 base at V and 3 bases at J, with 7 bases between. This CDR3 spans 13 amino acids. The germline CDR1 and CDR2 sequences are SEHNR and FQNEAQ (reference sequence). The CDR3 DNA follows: TGTGCCAGCAGCTTAGTTGCGAACTACGAGCAGTACTTC. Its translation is CASSLVANYEQYF.